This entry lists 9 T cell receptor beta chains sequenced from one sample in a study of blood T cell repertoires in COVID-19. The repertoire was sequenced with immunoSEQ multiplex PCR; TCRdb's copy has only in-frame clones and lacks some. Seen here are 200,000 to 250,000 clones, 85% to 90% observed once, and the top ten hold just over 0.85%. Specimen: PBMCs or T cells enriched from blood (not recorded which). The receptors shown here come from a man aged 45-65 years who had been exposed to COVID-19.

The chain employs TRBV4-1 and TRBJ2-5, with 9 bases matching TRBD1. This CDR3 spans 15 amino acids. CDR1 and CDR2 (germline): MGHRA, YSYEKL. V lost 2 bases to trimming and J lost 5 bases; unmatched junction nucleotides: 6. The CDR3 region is CASSQPGQGWETQYF. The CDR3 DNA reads TGCGCCAGCAGCCAACCGGGACAGGGATGGGAGACCCAGTACTTC.

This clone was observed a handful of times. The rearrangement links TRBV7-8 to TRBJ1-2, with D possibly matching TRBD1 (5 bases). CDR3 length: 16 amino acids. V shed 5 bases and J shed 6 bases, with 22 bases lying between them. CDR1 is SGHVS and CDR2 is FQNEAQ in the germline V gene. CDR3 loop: CASSAQSQGFANGYTF. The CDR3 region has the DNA TGTGCCAGCAGCGCACAAAGCCAGGGATTTGCAAATGGCTACACCTTC.

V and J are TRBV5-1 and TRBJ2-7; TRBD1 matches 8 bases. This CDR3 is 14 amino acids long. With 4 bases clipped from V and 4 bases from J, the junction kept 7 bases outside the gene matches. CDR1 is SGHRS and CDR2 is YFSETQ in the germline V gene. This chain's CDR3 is CASSGDRGTYEQYF. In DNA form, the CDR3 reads TGCGCCAGCAGCGGTGACAGGGGCACTTACGAGCAGTACTTC.

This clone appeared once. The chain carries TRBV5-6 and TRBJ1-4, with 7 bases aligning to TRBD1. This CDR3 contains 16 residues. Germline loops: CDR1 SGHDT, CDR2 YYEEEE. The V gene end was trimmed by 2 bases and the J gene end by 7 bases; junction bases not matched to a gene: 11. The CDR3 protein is CASSLGGQTVGEKLFF. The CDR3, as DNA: TGTGCCAGCAGCTTAGGGGGCCAGACAGTTGGTGAAAAACTGTTTTTT.

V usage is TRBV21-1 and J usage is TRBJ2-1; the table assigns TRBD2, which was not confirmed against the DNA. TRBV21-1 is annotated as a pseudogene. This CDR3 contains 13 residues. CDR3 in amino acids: CASSTLVEKEQFF. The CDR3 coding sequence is TGTGCCAGCAGCACGCTAGTAGAGAAAGAGCAGTTCTTC.

In DNA, the CDR3 is TGTCGACTCTCCTGTCCCAAAGGTGAAAAACTGTTTTTT. Translating gives CRLSCPKGEKLFF. The chain has TRBV27 and TRBJ1-4, with D unclear. The CDR3 consists of 13 residues. CDR1 MNHEY and CDR2 SMNVEV come from the germline V gene (reference sequence).

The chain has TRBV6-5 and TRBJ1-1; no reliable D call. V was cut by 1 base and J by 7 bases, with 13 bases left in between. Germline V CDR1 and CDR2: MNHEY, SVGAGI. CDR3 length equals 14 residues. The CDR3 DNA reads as TGTGCCAGCAGTTACTTCCCGACGGGAGATGAAGCTTTCTTT. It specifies CASSYFPTGDEAFF.

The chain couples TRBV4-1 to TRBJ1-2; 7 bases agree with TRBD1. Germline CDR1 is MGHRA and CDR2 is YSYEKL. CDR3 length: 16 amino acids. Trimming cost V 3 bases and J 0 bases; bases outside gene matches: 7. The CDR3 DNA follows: TGCGCCAGCAGCCATGTGGGACAGCCTACTAACTATGGCTACACCTTC. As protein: CASSHVGQPTNYGYTF.

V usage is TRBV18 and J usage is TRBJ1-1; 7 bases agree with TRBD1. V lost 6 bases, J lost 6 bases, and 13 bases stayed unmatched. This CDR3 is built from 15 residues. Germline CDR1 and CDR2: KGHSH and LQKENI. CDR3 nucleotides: TGTGCCAGCTCCCAACTCAGGGGGGTGTACCCTGAAGCTTTCTTT. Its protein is CASSQLRGVYPEAFF.